This is a list of T cell receptor beta chains from one sample in a study of control samples from healthy donors and cancer patients. Using immunoSEQ multiplex PCR, the repertoire was profiled, and TCRdb retains in-frame clones only, with some absent. The repertoire consists of some 200,000 clones, with around 94% occurring once and the leading ten covering roughly 1.6%. The sequenced sample consisted of blood. The receptors here all came from a middle-aged man in good health. The CDR3 runs from the conserved cysteine through the conserved F or W. The D gene is left open where the match is weak. Some rows have no size entry. The others give once, few or many, or a class for an expanded clone.

abundance	v_gene	d_gene	j_gene	CDR3aa	CDR3nt
NA	TRBV5-1	NA	TRBJ1-2	CASSPPGSSVYGYTF	TGCGCCAGCAGCCCTCCGGGTAGTAGCGTCTATGGCTACACCTTC
NA	TRBV27	TRBD1	TRBJ2-6	CASRAGTGVRGANVLTF	TGTGCCAGCCGAGCCGGGACAGGGGTACGAGGGGCCAACGTCCTGACTTTC
NA	TRBV5-1	NA	TRBJ1-1	CASRVQIGQTNTEAFF	TGCGCCAGCCGCGTTCAAATTGGACAAACGAACACTGAAGCTTTCTTT
NA	TRBV5-4	NA	TRBJ1-3	CASSGGVSSSGNTIYF	TGTGCCAGCAGCGGGGGAGTTAGCTCCTCTGGAAACACCATATATTTT
NA	TRBV3-1/TRBV3-2	NA	TRBJ2-7	CASSQDAGGREQYF	TGTGCCAGCAGCCAAGATGCAGGGGGGAGGGAGCAGTACTTC
NA	TRBV4-3	NA	TRBJ2-1	CASSQGLYNEQFF	TGCGCCAGCAGCCAAGGACTGTACAATGAGCAGTTCTTC
once	TRBV3-1/TRBV3-2	NA	TRBJ1-3	CASSRRTERNTIYF	TGTGCCAGCAGCCGAAGGACAGAAAGAAACACCATATATTTT
NA	TRBV5-6	NA	TRBJ2-1	CASSLVRGYNEQFF	TGTGCCAGCAGCTTGGTGCGGGGTTACAATGAGCAGTTCTTC
NA	TRBV6-5	NA	TRBJ1-2	CASRDPGTSYGYTF	TGTGCCAGCAGAGATCCCGGGACCTCCTATGGCTACACCTTC
NA	TRBV19	NA	TRBJ1-6	CASRETRETPLHF	TGTGCCAGTAGGGAGACTCGAGAAACTCCCCTCCACTTT
NA	TRBV12-2	NA	TRBJ2-1	CASRLLQGQTYNEQFF	TGTGCAAGTCGCTTACTCCAGGGTCAGACCTACAATGAGCAGTTCTTC
NA	TRBV28	NA	TRBJ1-2	CASSFHTGGNFYGYTF	TGTGCCAGCAGTTTCCACACGGGCGGAAACTTCTATGGCTACACCTTC
once	TRBV5-1	NA	TRBJ2-5	CASSSQTGRLETQYF	TGCGCCAGCAGCTCACAGACAGGGAGGTTAGAGACCCAGTACTTC
NA	TRBV6-1	NA	TRBJ2-2	CASSEAFLAYTGELFF	TGTGCCAGCAGTGAAGCGTTCTTAGCGTACACCGGGGAGCTGTTTTTT
NA	TRBV19	NA	TRBJ2-5	CASSAATETQYF	TGTGCCAGTAGTGCGGCCACGGAGACCCAGTACTTC
NA	TRBV11-3	NA	TRBJ2-5	CASSLGGTPGETQYF	TGTGCCAGCAGCTTAGGTGGCACTCCGGGAGAGACCCAGTACTTC
once	TRBV6-5	TRBD1	TRBJ1-4	CASLPPIDRGEKLFF	TGTGCCAGCCTCCCCCCAATCGACAGGGGTGAAAAACTGTTTTTT
NA	TRBV3-1/TRBV3-2	TRBD1	TRBJ1-1	CASSQAGTGSEAFF	TGTGCCAGCAGCCAAGCCGGGACAGGGAGCGAAGCTTTCTTT
NA	TRBV15	NA	TRBJ1-4	CATSREGAGDEKLFF	TGTGCCACCAGCAGAGAAGGGGCTGGGGATGAAAAACTGTTTTTT
NA	TRBV7-9	NA	TRBJ2-1	CASSLQGNEQFF	TGTGCCAGCAGCTTACAGGGGAATGAGCAGTTCTTC